A selection of T cell receptor beta chains follows, all from one sample in a study of blood T cell repertoires in COVID-19. Some clones are missing from TCRdb's copy, which holds only in-frame ones; the method was immunoSEQ multiplex PCR. This table has about 110,000 clones, around 74% appearing once. The sequencing input was peripheral blood. Receptors were obtained from a woman aged 60-75 years with acute or convalescent COVID-19. The CDR3 runs from the conserved cysteine through the conserved F or W. Fields, in order: D gene, clone size, CDR3 length, V gene, J gene, CDR3 protein, CDR3 DNA. The D gene is left open where the match is weak. Clone size is not always given. Where it is, it says once, few, many or a class for expanded clones.

>TRBD1|.|19|TRBV7-8|TRBJ2-4
CASSLGFGQGALAKNIQYF
TGTGCCAGCAGCTTAGGTTTTGGTCAGGGGGCCCTAGCCAAAAACATTCAGTACTTC
>TRBD1|.|15|TRBV5-5|TRBJ2-7
CASSLGSGQEYEQYF
TGTGCCAGCAGCTTGGGGTCGGGACAGGAGTACGAGCAGTACTTC
>.|once|13|TRBV15|TRBJ1-6
CATSSNVDRPLHF
TGTGCCACCAGCAGCAACGTCGACAGGCCCCTCCACTTT
>.|.|13|TRBV7-2|TRBJ2-1
CASSYQTYNEQFF
TGTGCCAGCAGCTACCAGACCTACAATGAGCAGTTCTTC
>TRBD2|.|15|TRBV7-2|TRBJ2-1
CASSLRAGGWDEQFF
TGTGCCAGCAGCTTACGAGCGGGGGGTTGGGATGAGCAGTTCTTC
>TRBD1|.|15|TRBV4-2|TRBJ1-5
CASSQVRTGVQPQHF
TGTGCCAGCAGCCAAGTCCGAACAGGGGTTCAGCCCCAGCATTTT
>.|once|11|TRBV11-2|TRBJ1-1
CASSLGPKAFF
TGTGCCAGCAGCTTAGGTCCAAAAGCTTTCTTT
>TRBD1|.|15|TRBV5-1|TRBJ2-2
CASNTGTGGTGELFF
TGCGCCAGCAATACCGGGACAGGGGGAACCGGGGAGCTGTTTTTT
>TRBD1|few|14|TRBV3-1/TRBV3-2|TRBJ1-2
CASSPDRAAYGYTF
TGTGCCAGCAGCCCCGACAGGGCTGCTTATGGCTACACCTTC
>TRBD1|few|13|TRBV2|TRBJ1-2
CASITQGRGGYTF
TGTGCCAGCATCACACAGGGGCGCGGTGGCTACACCTTC
>.|.|13|TRBV7-3|TRBJ2-1
CASSSSEYNEQFF
TGTGCCAGCAGCTCTTCGGAGTACAATGAGCAGTTCTTC
>TRBD1|.|14|TRBV6-5|TRBJ1-1
CASRTGTVNTEAFF
TGTGCCAGCAGGACCGGGACAGTGAACACTGAAGCTTTCTTT
>.|.|14|TRBV27|TRBJ2-5
CASSPAGTIETQYF
TGTGCCAGCAGTCCCGCCGGGACAATTGAGACCCAGTACTTC
>.|.|15|TRBV7-2|TRBJ2-7
CASSPAGSLTYEQYF
TGTGCCAGCAGCCCCGCCGGGTCCCTAACCTACGAGCAGTACTTC
>.|.|14|TRBV2|TRBJ1-5
CASSDRYSNQPQHF
TGTGCCAGCAGCGACAGGTATAGCAATCAGCCCCAGCATTTT
>.|.|14|TRBV7-7|TRBJ2-2
CASSQQGNTGELFF
TGTGCCAGCAGCCAACAGGGGAACACCGGGGAGCTGTTTTTT
>.|.|13|TRBV6-5|TRBJ1-1
CASSPDRELGAFF
TGTGCCAGCAGCCCAGACAGAGAACTTGGAGCTTTCTTT
>TRBD2|.|17|TRBV7-2|TRBJ2-3
CASSSSRGGASTDTQYF
TGTGCCAGCAGCTCATCACGGGGGGGAGCTAGCACAGATACGCAGTATTTT
>TRBD2|once|16|TRBV4-1|TRBJ2-2
CASRLTRGGSAGELFF
TGCGCCAGCCGACTAACCCGGGGGGGCTCGGCCGGGGAGCTGTTTTTT
>TRBD1|.|14|TRBV19|TRBJ1-2
CASSPGQSNYGYTF
TGTGCCAGTAGCCCGGGACAGAGTAACTATGGCTACACCTTC
>TRBD1|.|15|TRBV5-1|TRBJ2-1
CASSRTGTVGNEQFF
TGCGCCAGCAGCCGTACCGGGACAGTCGGCAATGAGCAGTTCTTC
>.|.|14|TRBV5-5|TRBJ1-5
CASSPRQLNQPQHF
TGTGCCAGCAGCCCTAGACAGCTCAATCAGCCCCAGCATTTT
>.|once|14|TRBV14|TRBJ2-7
CASSQGSNAREQYF
TGTGCCAGCAGCCAGGGTTCCAACGCGCGGGAGCAGTACTTC
>TRBD1|few|13|TRBV4-2|TRBJ1-2
CASSWDRSYGYTF
TGTGCCAGCAGCTGGGACAGGAGCTATGGCTACACCTTC
>.|.|15|TRBV5-4|TRBJ1-4
CASSFQGATNEKLFF
TGTGCCAGCAGCTTTCAGGGTGCAACTAATGAAAAACTGTTTTTT
>TRBD2|once|16|TRBV5-1|TRBJ2-5
CASSFNGLALQETQYF
TGCGCCAGCAGCTTTAATGGACTAGCCCTTCAAGAGACCCAGTACTTC
>TRBD2|.|15|TRBV12-5|TRBJ2-3
CASGPGLAYTDTQYF
TGTGCTAGTGGTCCGGGACTAGCGTACACAGATACGCAGTATTTT
>.|few|13|TRBV10-2|TRBJ2-7
CASSVLQGHEQYF
TGCGCCAGCAGTGTATTACAGGGACACGAGCAGTACTTC
>.|.|14|TRBV6-5|TRBJ2-3
CASSPGSGRDTQYF
TGTGCCAGCAGCCCGGGATCTGGCAGAGATACGCAGTATTTT
>.|.|16|TRBV9|TRBJ2-2
CASSNRTAVNTGELFF
TGTGCCAGCAGCAACAGGACAGCGGTAAACACCGGGGAGCTGTTTTTT
>TRBD1|.|15|TRBV5-4|TRBJ2-1
CASSSTGGSYNEQFF
TGTGCCAGCAGCTCGACAGGGGGCTCCTACAATGAGCAGTTCTTC
>.|.|14|TRBV7-2|TRBJ1-1
CASSAGHTNTEAFF
TGTGCCAGCAGCGCCGGACATACGAACACTGAAGCTTTCTTT
>.|.|15|TRBV7-2|TRBJ1-5
CASSLWQGLGQPQHF
TGTGCCAGCAGCTTATGGCAGGGCCTGGGTCAGCCCCAGCATTTT
>.|.|12|TRBV3-1/TRBV3-2|TRBJ1-1
CASSQEATLAFF
TGTGCCAGCAGCCAAGAGGCCACCCTCGCTTTCTTT
>TRBD1|few|17|TRBV24-1|TRBJ2-6
CATSEPGQGSGANVLTF
TGTGCCACCAGTGAACCGGGACAGGGCTCTGGGGCCAACGTCCTGACTTTC
>TRBD1|once|16|TRBV5-1|TRBJ1-2
CASSGRTGPTVVGYTF
TGCGCCAGCAGCGGCCGGACAGGTCCCACCGTAGTTGGCTACACCTTC
>TRBD1|.|17|TRBV7-2|TRBJ2-7
CASSLRAKGQVIYEQYF
TGTGCCAGCAGCTTAAGGGCCAAAGGACAGGTGATCTACGAGCAGTACTTC
>TRBD1|.|15|TRBV27|TRBJ2-1
CASSFGTGGKNEQFF
TGTGCCAGCAGTTTCGGGACAGGGGGCAAAAATGAGCAGTTCTTC
>.|once|13|TRBV5-1|TRBJ2-3
CASSFVGEDTQYF
TGCGCCAGCAGCTTTGTCGGTGAAGATACGCAGTATTTT
>.|.|12|TRBV7-2|TRBJ2-7
CASSASVGEQYF
TGTGCCAGCAGCGCTTCGGTTGGCGAGCAGTACTTC
>.|many|12|TRBV7-8|TRBJ1-3
CASRPSGNTIYF
TGTGCCAGCAGACCGAGTGGAAACACCATATATTTT
>TRBD1|.|16|TRBV6-6|TRBJ1-5
CASSYGQARSNQPQHF
TGTGCCAGCAGTTACGGACAGGCCCGGAGCAATCAGCCCCAGCATTTT
>.|.|15|TRBV4-2|TRBJ2-3
CASSPISTRTDTQYF
TGTGCCAGCAGCCCAATATCCACGCGGACAGATACGCAGTATTTT